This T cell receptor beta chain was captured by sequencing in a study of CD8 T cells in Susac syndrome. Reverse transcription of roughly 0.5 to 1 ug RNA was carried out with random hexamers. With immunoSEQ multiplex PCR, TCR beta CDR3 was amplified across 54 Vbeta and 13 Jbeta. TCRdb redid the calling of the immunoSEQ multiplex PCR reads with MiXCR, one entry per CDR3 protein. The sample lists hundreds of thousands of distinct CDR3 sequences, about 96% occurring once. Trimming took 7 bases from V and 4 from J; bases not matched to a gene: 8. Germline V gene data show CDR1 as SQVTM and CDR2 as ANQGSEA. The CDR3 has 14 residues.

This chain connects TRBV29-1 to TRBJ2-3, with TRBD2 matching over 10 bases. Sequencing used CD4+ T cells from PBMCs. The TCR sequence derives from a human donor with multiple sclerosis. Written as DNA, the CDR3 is TGCAGCGCGGAAGGAGCGGGAGGGGCAGATACGCAGTATTTT. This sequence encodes CSAEGAGGADTQYF.